This T cell receptor (beta chain) was sequenced during a study of T cell responses to AZD1222 COVID-19 vaccine. On this clone itself: No antigen is known for it.

This table comes from immunoSEQ multiplex PCR, and its TCRdb copy is limited to in-frame clones, with some not included. The sample lists 95,000 to 150,000 clones, about 90% occurring once. Study-level points and caveats: Along spike, vaccine-associated CD4 TCRs were found throughout, with dominance at 160-218 and 743-854.

Trimming cost V 4 bases and J 5 bases; bases outside gene matches: 6. CDR1 SGHDN and CDR2 FVKESK come from the germline V gene. The CDR3 has 14 amino acids. Sequences were derived from peripheral blood, sampled on day 0 of AZD1222 vaccination. V usage is TRBV14 and J usage is TRBJ2-7, with 9 bases matching TRBD1. This receptor was identified in an adult in good health. The DNA of the CDR3 is TGTGCCAGCAGCCCGGGACAGGGTATAGACGAGCAGTACTTC. Its translation: CASSPGQGIDEQYF.